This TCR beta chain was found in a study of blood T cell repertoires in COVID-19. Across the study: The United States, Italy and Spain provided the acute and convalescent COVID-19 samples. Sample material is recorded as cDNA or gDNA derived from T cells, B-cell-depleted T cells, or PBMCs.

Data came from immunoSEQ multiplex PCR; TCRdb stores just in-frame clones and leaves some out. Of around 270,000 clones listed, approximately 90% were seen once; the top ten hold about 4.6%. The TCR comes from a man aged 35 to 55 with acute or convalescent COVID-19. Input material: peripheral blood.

The CDR3 DNA is TGTGCCAGTGGGGTATCAGGGGGCAATCAGCCCCAGCATTTT. Its protein is CASGVSGGNQPQHF. The chain recombines TRBV2 with TRBJ1-5; TRBD1 is a possible D gene (6 bases). Per germline, CDR1 SNHLY and CDR2 FYNNEI. The V end was cut by 9 bases, the J end by 2 bases, with 14 bases between. The CDR3 totals 14 residues.